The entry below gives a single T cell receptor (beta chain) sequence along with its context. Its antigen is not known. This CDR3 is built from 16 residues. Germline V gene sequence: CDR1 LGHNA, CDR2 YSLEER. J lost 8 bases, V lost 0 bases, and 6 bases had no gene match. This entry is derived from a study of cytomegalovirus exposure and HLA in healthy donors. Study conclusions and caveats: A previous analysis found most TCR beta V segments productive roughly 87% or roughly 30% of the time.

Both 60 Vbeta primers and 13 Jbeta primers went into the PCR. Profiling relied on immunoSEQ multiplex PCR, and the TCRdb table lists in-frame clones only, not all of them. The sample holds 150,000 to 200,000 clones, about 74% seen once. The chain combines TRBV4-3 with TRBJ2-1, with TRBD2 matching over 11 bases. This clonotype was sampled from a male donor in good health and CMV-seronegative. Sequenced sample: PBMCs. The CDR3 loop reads CASSQEGLAGGYEQFF. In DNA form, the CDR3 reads TGCGCCAGCAGCCAAGAGGGGCTAGCGGGAGGTTATGAGCAGTTCTTC.